Detailed here is one TCR beta chain. What it binds is not known. This sample is part of a study of regulatory T cells in long-lasting Graves disease. Study details: More than 5 years of antithyroid drugs with positive TSH receptor antibodies defined persistent Graves' disease. General observations from the study: Few sampled subjects may have lowered accuracy. It was in persistent disease that TRBV28, TRBJ1-2 and TRBJ2-5 were favored.

Germline values: CDR1 SGHRS, CDR2 YFSETQ. CDR3 size: 17 residues. The V end lost 0 bases, the J end lost 2 bases, and 16 bases lay between the germline ends. With iRepertoire HTBI primers and Arm-PCR of CDR3 regions, TCR beta libraries were built. Each CDR3 protein gets one entry after TCRdb re-called the multiplex PCR reads with MiXCR. The data contain fewer than 600,000 distinct CDR3 sequences, 20% to 25% of them singletons. The sample's time point: persistent/refractory GD, antithyroid drugs over 5 years with positive TRAb. RNA from PBMCs was the source of the TCR library. The patients were drawn from one endocrinology department in Xi'an, China.

The material sequenced was peripheral blood mononuclear cells (PBMCs), taken when the disease was refractory, from a patient treated with antithyroid drugs. The gene calls are TRBV5-1 and TRBJ2-3; no clear D gene. The receptor was isolated from a female donor with Graves disease. CDR3 sequence: CASSLEQTKTSTDTQYF. The CDR3 DNA reads TGCGCCAGCAGCTTGGAGCAGACCAAAACCTCCACAGATACGCAGTATTTT.